Listed here are 8 T cell receptor beta chains from one sample, sequenced in a study of T-cell memory formation after mild COVID-19. TCRdb reanalysed the 5' RACE reads using MiXCR and keeps one entry per CDR3 protein. Of around 50,000 distinct CDR3 sequences listed, 10% to 15% are singletons. Sequencing was done on a sample of PBMCs or a T cell subset sorted from them (not recorded which). The origin of the receptors is a man aged 18 to 35 who had mild COVID-19 (a few samples of this study predate the infection). Cell type and time point are not known.

This clonotype was detected only a few times. This chain joins TRBV4-1 and TRBJ1-5; 9 bases match TRBD1. This CDR3 has 18 amino acids. Germline trimming cut 0 bases from V and 8 bases from J; bases unmatched to any gene: 14. Germline-derived CDR1 and CDR2 are MGHRA and YSYEKL. CDR3 DNA: TGCGCCAGCAGCCAAGATTTTGGGGACAGGGCGTTTGTTAAGCCCCAGCATTTT. Residues: CASSQDFGDRAFVKPQHF.

This clonotype was seen ten or more times. The chain uses TRBV12-3 or TRBV12-4 and TRBJ1-2; D is ambiguous. V was cut by 6 bases and J by 0 bases, with 8 bases left in between. CDR3 length: 13 residues. The CDR3 DNA is TGTGCCAGCAGACCGGGATCTAACTATGGCTACACCTTC. It specifies CASRPGSNYGYTF.

Of note for this clonotype: With a much larger clone just one base away, this may be a read error. The CDR3 sequence is CASSKRGGENYGYTF. CDR3 DNA sequence: TGTGCCAGCAGCAAACGGGGGGGCGAAAACTATGGCTACACCTTC. The chain joins TRBV21-1 to TRBJ1-2; the table's TRBD1 call for D was not verified on the DNA. TRBV21-1 is noted as a pseudogene. The CDR3 runs to 15 residues.

This clonotype was counted ten times or more. The rearrangement uses TRBV15 and TRBJ2-7; 9 bases are a match to TRBD2. This CDR3 spans 16 amino acids. V lost 5 bases to trimming and J lost 0 bases; unmatched junction nucleotides: 8. CDR1 and CDR2 (germline): LNHNV, YYDKDF (reference sequence). CDR3 amino acids: CATSEGVAGASYEQYF. The CDR3 nucleotides read TGTGCCACCAGCGAGGGGGTAGCGGGGGCCTCCTACGAGCAGTACTTC.

This clonotype was observed a few times. The chain carries TRBV4-3 and TRBJ1-1, with TRBD1 as a possible D gene (5 bases). The V end lost 0 bases, the J end lost 4 bases, and 15 bases lay between the germline ends. CDR3 size: 16 residues. CDR1 LGHNA and CDR2 YSLEER come from the germline V gene. The CDR3, as DNA: TGCGCCAGCAGCCAAGATCTAGGGGCGGGGGGCACTGAAGCTTTCTTT. Protein sequence: CASSQDLGAGGTEAFF.

The CDR3 sequence: CASSLVMTGGEEAFF. CDR3 DNA: TGTGCCAGCAGCCTAGTAATGACAGGGGGCGAGGAGGCTTTCTTT. The chain combines TRBV7-2 with TRBJ1-1; 10 bases agree with TRBD1. The CDR3 covers 15 residues. The V segment lost 5 bases and the J segment 11 bases; nucleotides outside the gene matches: 14. CDR1 is SGHTA, CDR2 FQGNSA, per germline.

This clonotype occurred a few times. This chain uses TRBV24-1 with TRBJ1-1; TRBD1 agrees at 9 bases. Germline V gene sequence: CDR1 KGHDR, CDR2 SFDVKD. The CDR3 is made up of 12 amino acids. J lost 11 bases, V lost 4 bases, and 4 bases had no gene match. The CDR3 coding sequence is TGTGCCACCAGTGAAGGGACAGGGCAGGCTTTCTTT. This encodes CATSEGTGQAFF.

Within the sample, this clonotype is medium-sized. The CDR3 nucleotides are TGTGCCAGCAGTTTACTTATAGCGGGGGGGCAAGGCGGGGAGCTGTTTTTT. This encodes CASSLLIAGGQGGELFF. This rearrangement joins TRBV27 to TRBJ2-2; 11 bases agree with TRBD2. Unmatched junction bases numbered 9, after V lost 2 bases and J lost 7 bases. CDR1 and CDR2 (germline): MNHEY, SMNVEV (reference sequence). The CDR3 runs 17 residues.